This TCR beta chain was recorded in a study of T cell responses to AZD1222 COVID-19 vaccine (dated by TCRdb to 2020 to 2023). For the wider study: A total of 230 to 250 trial participants underwent TCR sequencing, of whom under 220 had received two doses of AZD1222 and 26 had received two doses of the MenACWY control vaccine. Trial participants were enrolled by age into 18-55, 56-69 and 70-plus year subgroups, with approximately 150, 28 and 58 TCR-sequenced participants respectively. Study-level results and caveats: Reportedly, almost half of the unique spike-specific TCRs recognized epitopes lying outside the regions that are mutated in the B.1.351 and B.1.1.7 variants. Spike-specific TCR breadth and depth rose significantly after two AZD1222 doses compared with day 0 and with MenACWY recipients. Most participants were white British and females outnumbered males, and the authors suggested that clonal diversity may have been underestimated. In the small 56-69-year group, the increase in depth fell short of significance, most likely because of low power. Vaccine-associated CD4 TCRs spanned the whole spike protein, with dominant responses in regions 160-218 and 743-854. No day 14 peak-response samples were available, so repertoires were characterized only after the peak T cell response. Only 5 to 7 AZD1222 recipients were SARS-CoV-2 seropositive at baseline, limiting conclusions about previously exposed vaccinees.

Points on this clone: Its antigen is still unknown. Base qualities were left out, and no much larger clone turns up one base away.

The time point label for this specimen denotes: about 28 days (+/-7) after the second vaccine dose. AZD1222 recipients whose second dose came at about 4 weeks and those whose second dose came at about 12 weeks were combined into one group, since spike-specific TCR depth and breadth did not differ between the two schedules. Samples from vaccinated people were obtained from the UK trials COV001 and COV002, which included a single-blind randomized controlled phase 2/3 trial of AZD1222 (ChAdOx1 nCoV-19) in healthy adults. Trial participant PBMC samples were collected at day 0 and day 28 after the second dose for TCRbeta chain sequencing. Measured from the cysteine to the phenylalanine, the CDR3 is 15 residues long. Of all the DNA, just the CDR3 is kept, 45 bases in frame from base 1. Taken from the germline V gene, the CDR1 and CDR2 loops are SGDLS and YYNGEE. The germline V end is reduced by 4 bases and the J end by 2 bases; junction bases left unmatched: 4.

The CDR3 regions of human TCRbeta chains were analyzed by immunosequencing. The paper's data handling went like this. TCRs in the repertoires were matched against a reference library of SARS-CoV-2-specific TCRs that had been generated with the MIRA antigen-specificity platform. Breadth meant the fraction of unique TCRs that were SARS-CoV-2-associated, whereas depth meant the fraction of total T cells that were SARS-CoV-2-associated. Using the MIRA data, each spike-specific TCR was mapped to the spike region that the TCR reacts to and placed in a CD4 or CD8 class. Log10-transformed breadth and depth values were compared by one-way ANOVA with Sidak's multiple comparisons tests. TCRdb re-hosts the immuneACCESS table, in-frame sequences only. Its copies lack some clones; in the studies checked, an unresolved V gene accounts for under half of them, and the cause for the rest is not known. That table furnishes V, J and clone size, whereas the DNA furnished D and trimming. The sample table contains some 120,000 clones; only one count was recorded for about 91% of them. The top ten hold roughly 1.5% of the sample.

This sample comprised peripheral blood, obtained 28 days after the second AZD1222 dose. The clonotype comes from an adult who received the AZD1222 COVID-19 vaccine. The rearranged segments are TRBV9 and TRBJ2-7; 12 nucleotides in the junction match TRBD2. CDR3 loop: CASSTRTSGAYEQYF. The DNA sequence reads TGTGCCAGCAGCACTCGGACTAGCGGGGCCTACGAGCAGTACTTC. When the CDR3 is completed using the reference TRBV9 and TRBJ2-7 genes on either side, the full variable domain is DSGVTQTPKHLITATGQRVTLRCSPRSGDLSVYWYQQSLDQGLQFLIQYYNGEERAKGNILERFSAQQFPDLHSELNLSSLELGDSALYFCASSTRTSGAYEQYFGPGTRLTVT.